The next 20 T cell receptor beta chains were all read from a single sample in a study of CD8+ T cells in alopecia areata. Extracted RNA was reverse transcribed into cDNA, the sequencing template. Assay: immunoSEQ multiplex PCR; the TCRdb copy retains only in-frame clones and omits some. The table has approximately 18,000 clones, 59% seen once. Treatment of the sample: oral pan-JAK inhibitor, 5-10 mg twice daily. In alopecia areata patients, both lesional scalp punch biopsies and peripheral blood were collected. The specimen comprised skin, sampled at week 4, from a patient treated with tofacitinib. All receptors come from a human donor with alopecia areata.

This clone was seen a handful of times. V is TRBV9 and J is TRBJ2-5, with D hard to call. V gave up 5 bases and J gave up 0 bases, with 2 bases separating them. The CDR3 extends over 11 amino acids. Per the germline V gene, CDR1 is SGDLS and CDR2 is YYNGEE. The CDR3 here is CASSDQETQYF. Written as DNA, the CDR3 is TGTGCCAGCAGTGACCAAGAGACCCAGTACTTC.

This clone was counted between two and nine times. The chain is built from TRBV5-4 and TRBJ2-1; D remains ambiguous. The CDR3 is 14 amino acids. CDR1 is SGHNT, CDR2 YYREEE, per germline (reference sequence). V dropped 4 bases and J dropped 10 bases, with 18 bases sitting between them. CDR3 loop: CASSGSGTEPEQFF. The CDR3, as DNA: TGTGCCAGCAGCGGGTCAGGCACAGAACCCGAGCAGTTCTTC.

This clone is labeled as medium-sized (0.01 to 0.1%). The gene calls are TRBV6-6 and TRBJ1-2; 8 nucleotides agree with TRBD1. Trimming cost V 9 bases and J 1 base; bases outside gene matches: 4. The germline CDR1 and CDR2 sequences are MNHNY and SVGAGI (reference sequence). The CDR3 loop spans 13 amino acids. In DNA form, the CDR3 reads TGTGCCAGTAAGGGACAGGATAACTATGGCTACACCTTC. It encodes CASKGQDNYGYTF.

This clone was counted between two and nine times. The V and J genes are TRBV5-1 and TRBJ2-5; perhaps D is TRBD1 or TRBD2 (7 bases each). There are 14 residues in the CDR3. Trimming cost V 6 bases and J 4 bases, with 16 bases left between them. Germline CDR1 is SGHRS and CDR2 is YFSETQ. For the CDR3, the DNA is TGCGCCAGCACATCCGGCAGGGGGGGAGAGACCCAGTACTTC. The encoded protein is CASTSGRGGETQYF.

Only one count was recorded for this clone. This chain connects TRBV7-6 to TRBJ1-6, with 7 nucleotides matching TRBD1. The CDR3 consists of 15 residues. With 5 bases clipped from V and 9 bases from J, the junction kept 10 bases outside the gene matches. Germline CDR1 is SGHVS and CDR2 is FNYEAQ. This CDR3 is CASSGGGTVSSPLHF. The CDR3 nucleotides read TGTGCCAGCAGCGGGGGGGGGACAGTCTCTTCACCCCTCCACTTT.

The CDR3 sequence: CASSRGVTGDTQYF. The CDR3 DNA follows: TGTGCCAGCTCCCGGGGGGTCACCGGAGATACGCAGTATTTT. The rearrangement joins TRBV2 to TRBJ2-3, with TRBD2 identical over 7 bases. V lost 8 bases to trimming and J lost 5 bases; unmatched junction nucleotides: 10. Per the germline V gene, CDR1 is SNHLY and CDR2 is FYNNEI. The CDR3 is made up of 14 amino acids.

This chain connects TRBV19 to TRBJ1-1; a possible D gene is TRBD1 (6 bases). The CDR3 consists of 14 residues. V was clipped by 4 bases and J by 1 base, with 10 bases between them. Germline assignment: CDR1 LNHDA and CDR2 SQIVND (reference sequence). CDR3 loop: CASSNRAGNTEAFF. The CDR3 coding sequence is TGTGCCAGTAGTAACAGGGCGGGGAACACTGAAGCTTTCTTT.

This clone was seen a few times. The CDR3 sequence is CASSPGNIQYF. The DNA of the CDR3 is TGTGCCAGCAGTCCCGGAAACATTCAGTACTTC. V gene TRBV6-6 combines with J gene TRBJ2-4; D gene uncertain. Trimming removed 5 bases at V and 6 bases at J, with 5 bases between. Germline V CDR1 and CDR2: MNHNY, SVGAGI (reference sequence). This CDR3 has 11 amino acids.

The sample holds a few counts of this clone. The V call is TRBV11-2, the J call TRBJ1-1, with a tentative D call TRBD1 (6 bases). CDR3 length: 13 residues. The ends were cut back, 6 bases at V and 1 base at J, with 9 bases in the middle. Germline CDR1 SGHAT, CDR2 FQNNGV. Here the CDR3 reads CASRKQGNTEAFF. In DNA, the CDR3 is TGTGCCAGCAGGAAACAGGGGAACACTGAAGCTTTCTTT.

The chain combines TRBV29-1 with TRBJ2-7; 9 nucleotides line up with TRBD1. The ends lost 4 bases at V and 5 bases at J; junction bases unmatched: 3. Germline-derived CDR1 and CDR2 are SQVTM and ANQGSEA. This CDR3 region has 12 residues. The DNA of the CDR3 is TGCAGCGTTGTTGACAGGGGGAACGAGCAGTACTTC. Protein sequence: CSVVDRGNEQYF.

The V gene is TRBV4-2, the J gene TRBJ1-1; D is unresolved. V dropped 4 bases and J dropped 6 bases, with 0 bases sitting between them. This CDR3 spans 9 amino acids. Germline V gene sequence: CDR1 LGHNA, CDR2 YNFKEQ. CDR3 nucleotides: TGTGCCAGCAGCCCTGAAGCTTTCTTT. Protein: CASSPEAFF.

This clone was observed a single time. The chain is built from TRBV7-8 and TRBJ2-5; TRBD2 matches at 7 bases. Germline CDR1 SGHVS, CDR2 FQNEAQ. The CDR3 loop spans 14 amino acids. V was pared by 7 bases and J by 7 bases, with 12 bases of the junction left unmatched. CDR3 bases: TGTGCCAGCACCCCCGGAGAAGGCGGGGGGACCCAGTACTTC. Translation: CASTPGEGGGTQYF.

The chain carries TRBV5-6 and TRBJ2-1, with 11 bases lining up with TRBD2. This CDR3 has 15 amino acids. The germline CDR1 and CDR2 sequences are SGHDT and YYEEEE. J gave up 7 bases and V 0 bases, and 3 bases lay outside the gene matches. The CDR3 region is CASSLVAGGRNEQFF. The CDR3 bases are TGTGCCAGCAGCTTGGTAGCGGGGGGGAGAAATGAGCAGTTCTTC. Complete variable domain (other parts from reference TRBV5-6 and TRBJ2-1): DAGVTQSPTHLIKTRGQQVTLRCSPKSGHDTVSWYQQALGQGPQFIFQYYEEEERQRGNFPDRFSGHQFPNYSSELNVNALLLGDSALYLCASSLVAGGRNEQFFGPGTRLTVL.

In this sample, this clone turned up a few times. J is TRBJ2-6 and V is TRBV29-1, with TRBD1 matching 9 bases. J gave up 12 bases and V 6 bases, and 9 bases lay outside the gene matches. The CDR3 runs to 13 residues. Germline lookup yields CDR1 SQVTM and CDR2 ANQGSEA. The CDR3 spells CSVHGTGRSVLTF. CDR3 coding DNA: TGCAGCGTGCACGGGACAGGGCGGTCCGTCCTGACTTTC.

This clone was observed a handful of times. The chain uses TRBV7-2 and TRBJ1-1, with D possibly being TRBD1 (5 bases). Germline lookup yields CDR1 SGHTA and CDR2 FQGNSA. This CDR3 comprises 14 residues. V was clipped by 7 bases and J by 1 base, with 13 bases between them. The CDR3 loop reads CASTRTGQNTEAFF. In nucleotides, the CDR3 is TGTGCCAGCACCCGGACTGGACAGAACACTGAAGCTTTCTTT.

This chain connects TRBV5-4 to TRBJ1-1; tentatively, D is TRBD1 (5 bases). In germline, CDR1 is SGHNT, CDR2 YYREEE (reference sequence). This CDR3 is 13 amino acids long. The V end lost 1 base, the J end lost 7 bases, and 11 bases lay between the germline ends. The CDR3 nucleotides are TGTGCCAGCAGCTTGAGGGGACGCGTTGAAGCTTTCTTT. Amino acids: CASSLRGRVEAFF.

The chain combines TRBV6-5 with TRBJ2-2; 7 nucleotides align to TRBD2. CDR3 length: 14 residues. The J segment lost 4 bases and the V segment lost 8 bases, leaving 7 bases of the junction unmatched. Germline CDR1 is MNHEY and CDR2 is SVGAGI. The chain's CDR3 is CASGGTTFTGELFF. The CDR3, as DNA: TGTGCCAGCGGCGGGACTACCTTCACCGGGGAGCTGTTTTTT.

V is TRBV27 and J is TRBJ2-1, with a tentative D call TRBD1 (5 bases). V lost 2 bases and J 0 bases, leaving 8 bases between the germline ends. This CDR3 region has 15 residues. CDR1 MNHEY and CDR2 SMNVEV come from the germline V gene (reference sequence). The CDR3 nucleotides read TGTGCCAGCAGTTTAAAACAGGTCTCCTACAATGAGCAGTTCTTC. It yields the protein CASSLKQVSYNEQFF.

The rearrangement links TRBV4-1 to TRBJ1-4; no definite D call. The V end lost 0 bases, the J end lost 7 bases, and 6 bases lay between the germline ends. This CDR3 spans 13 amino acids. Per germline, CDR1 MGHRA and CDR2 YSYEKL. The CDR3 DNA follows: TGCGCCAGCAGCCAAGAGAGGTTTGAAAAACTGTTTTTT. This encodes CASSQERFEKLFF.

This clone came up a few times. The chain uses TRBV7-9 and TRBJ2-5, with TRBD1 identical over 9 bases. V was clipped by 1 base and J by 10 bases; unmatched bases: 7. Per germline, CDR1 SEHNR and CDR2 FQNEAQ (reference sequence). This CDR3 spans 14 amino acids. As DNA, the CDR3 is TGTGCCAGCAGCTTAGGAGGACAGGGGCAGAACCAGTACTTC. Its translation is CASSLGGQGQNQYF.